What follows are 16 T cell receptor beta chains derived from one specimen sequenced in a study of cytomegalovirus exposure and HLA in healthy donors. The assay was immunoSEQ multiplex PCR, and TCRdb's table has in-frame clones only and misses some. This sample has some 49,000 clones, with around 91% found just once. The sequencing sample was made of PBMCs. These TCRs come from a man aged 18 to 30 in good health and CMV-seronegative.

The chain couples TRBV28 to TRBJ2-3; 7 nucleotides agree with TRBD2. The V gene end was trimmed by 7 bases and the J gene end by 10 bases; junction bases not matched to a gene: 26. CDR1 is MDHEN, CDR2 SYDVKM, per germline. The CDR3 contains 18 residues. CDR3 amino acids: CASNHPSGREDPRGAQYF. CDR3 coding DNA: TGTGCCAGCAACCACCCATCGGGCAGGGAGGACCCACGGGGGGCGCAGTATTTT.

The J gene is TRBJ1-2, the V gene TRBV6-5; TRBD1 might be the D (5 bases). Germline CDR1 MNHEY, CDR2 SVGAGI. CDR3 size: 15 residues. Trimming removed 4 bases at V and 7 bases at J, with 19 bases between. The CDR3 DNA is TGTGCCAGCAGTTCATGGGAGGGGACGAGGGGTGGCTACACCTTC. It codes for CASSSWEGTRGGYTF.

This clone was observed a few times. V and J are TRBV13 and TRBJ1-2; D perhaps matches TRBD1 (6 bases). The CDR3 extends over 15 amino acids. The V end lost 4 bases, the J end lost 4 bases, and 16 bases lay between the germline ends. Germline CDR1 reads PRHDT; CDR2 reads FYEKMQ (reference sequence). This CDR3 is CASSSRQDITYGYTF. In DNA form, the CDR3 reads TGTGCCAGCAGCTCGAGACAGGACATAACCTATGGCTACACCTTC.

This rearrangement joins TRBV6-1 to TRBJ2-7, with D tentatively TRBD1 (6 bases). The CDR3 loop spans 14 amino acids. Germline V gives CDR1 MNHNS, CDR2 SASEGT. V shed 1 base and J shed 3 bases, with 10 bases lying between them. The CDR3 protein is CASSEVGQHYEQYF. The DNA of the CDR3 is TGTGCCAGCAGTGAAGTGGGACAACACTACGAGCAGTACTTC.

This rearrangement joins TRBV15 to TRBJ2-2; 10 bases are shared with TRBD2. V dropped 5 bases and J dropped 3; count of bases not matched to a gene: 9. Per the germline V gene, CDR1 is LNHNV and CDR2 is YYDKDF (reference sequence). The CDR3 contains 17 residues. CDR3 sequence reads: CATSLRPSGGYTGELFF. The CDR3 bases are TGTGCCACCAGCCTCCGACCTAGCGGGGGATACACCGGGGAGCTGTTTTTT.

The CDR3 sequence is CSVGDSNEQFF. CDR3 coding DNA: TGCAGCGTTGGTGACAGCAATGAGCAGTTCTTC. This chain connects TRBV29-1 to TRBJ2-1, with D possibly being TRBD1 (5 bases). V was shortened by 4 bases and J by 6 bases, with 7 bases between the two germline ends. The germline V gene encodes CDR1 SQVTM and CDR2 ANQGSEA. The CDR3 extends over 11 amino acids.

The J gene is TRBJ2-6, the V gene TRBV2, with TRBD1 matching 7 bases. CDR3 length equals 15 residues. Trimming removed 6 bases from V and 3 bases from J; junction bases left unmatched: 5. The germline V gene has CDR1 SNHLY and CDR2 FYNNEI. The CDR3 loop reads CASSRDSFGANVLTF. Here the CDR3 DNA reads TGTGCCAGCAGCCGGGACAGCTTTGGGGCCAACGTCCTGACTTTC.

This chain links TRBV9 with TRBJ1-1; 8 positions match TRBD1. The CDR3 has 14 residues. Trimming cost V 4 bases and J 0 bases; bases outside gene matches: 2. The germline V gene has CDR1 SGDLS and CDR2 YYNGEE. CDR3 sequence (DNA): TGTGCCAGCAGCAGGACAGGGTTGAACACTGAAGCTTTCTTT. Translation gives CASSRTGLNTEAFF.

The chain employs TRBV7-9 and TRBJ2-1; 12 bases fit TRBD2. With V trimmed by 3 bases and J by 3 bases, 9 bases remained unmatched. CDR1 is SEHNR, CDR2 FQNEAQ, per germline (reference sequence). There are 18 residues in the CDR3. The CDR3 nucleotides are TGTGCCAGCAGCTTTTTCCCTAGCGGGAGGGCCATCTACAATGAGCAGTTCTTC. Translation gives CASSFFPSGRAIYNEQFF.

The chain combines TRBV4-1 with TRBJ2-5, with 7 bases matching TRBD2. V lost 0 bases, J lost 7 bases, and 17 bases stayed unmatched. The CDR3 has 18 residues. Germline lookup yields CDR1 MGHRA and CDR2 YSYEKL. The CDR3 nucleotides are TGCGCCAGCAGCCAAGATGGGGGTATTAGCGGGCTAATGGGGACCCAGTACTTC. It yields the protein CASSQDGGISGLMGTQYF.

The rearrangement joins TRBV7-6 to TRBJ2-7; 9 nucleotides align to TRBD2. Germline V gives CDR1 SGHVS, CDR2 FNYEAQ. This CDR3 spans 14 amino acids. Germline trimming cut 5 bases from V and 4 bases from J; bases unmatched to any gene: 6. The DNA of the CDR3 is TGTGCCAGCAGCCTGACTAGCGGATTGTACGAGCAGTACTTC. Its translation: CASSLTSGLYEQYF.

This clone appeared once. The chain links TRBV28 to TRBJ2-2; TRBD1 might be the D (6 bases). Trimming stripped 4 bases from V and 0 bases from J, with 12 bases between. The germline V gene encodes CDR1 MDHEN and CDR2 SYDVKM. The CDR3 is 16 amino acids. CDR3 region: CASSSDSIANTGELFF. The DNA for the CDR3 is TGTGCCAGCAGTTCGGACAGCATCGCGAACACCGGGGAGCTGTTTTTT.

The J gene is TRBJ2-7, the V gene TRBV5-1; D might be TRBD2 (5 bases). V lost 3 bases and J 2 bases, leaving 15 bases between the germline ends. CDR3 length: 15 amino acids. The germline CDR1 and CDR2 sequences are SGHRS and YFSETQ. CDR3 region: CASSSGGDKTYEQYF. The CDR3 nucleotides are TGCGCCAGCAGCTCTGGAGGTGACAAGACCTACGAGCAGTACTTC.

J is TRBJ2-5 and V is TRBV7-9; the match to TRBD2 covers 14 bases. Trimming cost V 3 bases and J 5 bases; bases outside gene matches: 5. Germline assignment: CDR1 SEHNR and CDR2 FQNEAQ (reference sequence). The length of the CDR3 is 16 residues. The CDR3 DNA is TGTGCCAGCAGCTTGACTAGCGGGAGGGATGGCGAGACCCAGTACTTC. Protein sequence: CASSLTSGRDGETQYF.

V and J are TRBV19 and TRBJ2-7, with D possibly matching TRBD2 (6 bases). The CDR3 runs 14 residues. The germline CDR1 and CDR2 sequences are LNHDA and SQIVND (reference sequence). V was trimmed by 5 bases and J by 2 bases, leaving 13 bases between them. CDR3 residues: CASSENGGTYEQYF. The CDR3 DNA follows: TGTGCCAGTAGTGAAAACGGAGGGACCTACGAGCAGTACTTC. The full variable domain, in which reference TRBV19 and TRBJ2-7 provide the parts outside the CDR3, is DGGITQSPKYLFRKEGQNVTLSCEQNLNHDAMYWYRQDPGQGLRLIYYSQIVNDFQKGDIAEGYSVSREKKESFPLTVTSAQKNPTAFYLCASSENGGTYEQYFGPGTRLTVT.

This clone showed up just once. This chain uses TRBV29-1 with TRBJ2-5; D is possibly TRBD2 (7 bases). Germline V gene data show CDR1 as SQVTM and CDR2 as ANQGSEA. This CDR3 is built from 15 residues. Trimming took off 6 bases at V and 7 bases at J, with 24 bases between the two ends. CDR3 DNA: TGCAGCGTGGGGGGGGCGTCTAGTGTCGGGGGGACCCAGTACTTC. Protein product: CSVGGASSVGGTQYF. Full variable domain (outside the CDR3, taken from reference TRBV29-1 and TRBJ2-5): SAVISQKPSRDICQRGTSLTIQCQVDSQVTMMFWYRQQPGQSLTLIATANQGSEATYESGFVIDKFPISRPNLTFSTLTVSNMSPEDSSIYLCSVGGASSVGGTQYFGPGTRLLVL.